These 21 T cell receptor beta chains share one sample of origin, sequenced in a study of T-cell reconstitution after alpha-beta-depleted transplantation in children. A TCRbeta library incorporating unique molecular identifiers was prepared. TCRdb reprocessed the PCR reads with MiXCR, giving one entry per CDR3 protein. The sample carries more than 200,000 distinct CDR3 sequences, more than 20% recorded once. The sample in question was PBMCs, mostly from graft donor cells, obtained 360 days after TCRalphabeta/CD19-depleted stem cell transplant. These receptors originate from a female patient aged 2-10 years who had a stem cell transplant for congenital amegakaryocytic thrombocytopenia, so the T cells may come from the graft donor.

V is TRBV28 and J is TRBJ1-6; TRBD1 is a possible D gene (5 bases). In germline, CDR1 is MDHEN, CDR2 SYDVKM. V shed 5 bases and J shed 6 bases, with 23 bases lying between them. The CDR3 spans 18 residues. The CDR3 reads CASSTYGGTGTINSPLHF. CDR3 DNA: TGTGCCAGCAGTACCTACGGGGGTACAGGCACTATTAATTCACCCCTCCACTTT.

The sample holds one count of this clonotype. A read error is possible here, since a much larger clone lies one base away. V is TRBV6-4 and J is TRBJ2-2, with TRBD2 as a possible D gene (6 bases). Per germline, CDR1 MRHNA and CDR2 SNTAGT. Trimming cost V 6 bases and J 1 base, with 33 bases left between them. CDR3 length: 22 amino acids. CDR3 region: CASRLGFYPPSKRAKNTGELFF. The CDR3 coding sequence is TGTGCCAGCAGGCTCGGGTTTTATCCCCCATCGAAGCGGGCAAAGAACACCGGGGAGCTGTTTTTT.

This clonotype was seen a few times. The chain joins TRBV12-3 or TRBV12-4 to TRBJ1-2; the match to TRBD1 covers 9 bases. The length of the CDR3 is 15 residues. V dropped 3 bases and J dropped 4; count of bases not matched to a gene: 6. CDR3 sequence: CASSFLGTGTYGYTF. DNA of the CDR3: TGTGCCAGCAGTTTCCTAGGGACAGGGACCTATGGCTACACCTTC.

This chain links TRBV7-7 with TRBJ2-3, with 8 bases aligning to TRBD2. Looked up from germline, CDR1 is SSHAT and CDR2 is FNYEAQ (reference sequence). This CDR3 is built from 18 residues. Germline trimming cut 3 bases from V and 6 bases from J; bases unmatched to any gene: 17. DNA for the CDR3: TGTGCCAGCAGCTTGGGACCTGATGGGCGGGGGGCCAGGGATACGCAGTATTTT. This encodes CASSLGPDGRGARDTQYF.

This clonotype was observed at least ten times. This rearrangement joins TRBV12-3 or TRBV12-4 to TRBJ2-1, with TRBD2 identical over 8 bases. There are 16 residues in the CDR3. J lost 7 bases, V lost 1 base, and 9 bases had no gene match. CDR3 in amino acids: CASSLGPAGVSNEQFF. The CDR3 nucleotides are TGTGCCAGCAGTTTAGGTCCAGCGGGAGTATCAAATGAGCAGTTCTTC.

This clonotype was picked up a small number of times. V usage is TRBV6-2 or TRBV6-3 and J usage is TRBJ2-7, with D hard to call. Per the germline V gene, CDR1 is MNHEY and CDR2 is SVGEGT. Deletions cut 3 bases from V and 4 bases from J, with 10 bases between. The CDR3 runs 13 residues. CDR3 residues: CASSYTPTYEQYF. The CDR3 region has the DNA TGTGCCAGCAGTTATACGCCGACTTACGAGCAGTACTTC.

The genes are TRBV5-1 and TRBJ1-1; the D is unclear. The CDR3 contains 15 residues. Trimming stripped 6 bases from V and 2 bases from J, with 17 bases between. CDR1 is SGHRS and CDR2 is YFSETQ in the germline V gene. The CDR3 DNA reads TGCGCCAGCACCCCGGGTCCCGGAGATAACACTGAAGCTTTCTTT. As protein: CASTPGPGDNTEAFF.

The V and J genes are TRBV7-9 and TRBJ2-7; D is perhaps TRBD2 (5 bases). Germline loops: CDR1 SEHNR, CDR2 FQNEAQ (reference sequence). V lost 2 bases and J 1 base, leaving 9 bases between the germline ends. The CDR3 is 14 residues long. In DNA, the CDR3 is TGTGCCAGCAGCTTATCGCTAGCATCCTACGAGCAGTACTTC. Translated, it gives CASSLSLASYEQYF.

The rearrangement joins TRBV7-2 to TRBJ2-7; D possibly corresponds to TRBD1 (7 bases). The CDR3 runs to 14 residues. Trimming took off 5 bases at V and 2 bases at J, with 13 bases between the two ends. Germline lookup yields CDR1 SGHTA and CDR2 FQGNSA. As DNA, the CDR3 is TGTGCCAGCAGCCGGAGGGGGCTAGCCTACGAGCAGTACTTC. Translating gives CASSRRGLAYEQYF.

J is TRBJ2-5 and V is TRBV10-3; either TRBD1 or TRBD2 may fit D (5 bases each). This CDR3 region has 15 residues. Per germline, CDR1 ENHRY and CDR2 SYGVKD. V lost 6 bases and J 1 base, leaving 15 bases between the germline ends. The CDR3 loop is CAISEGPTVQETQYF. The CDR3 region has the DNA TGTGCCATCAGCGAGGGACCAACCGTCCAAGAGACCCAGTACTTC.

CDR3 residues: CASSLQGAATDTQYF. CDR3 coding DNA: TGCGCCAGCAGCCTTCAGGGGGCGGCCACAGATACGCAGTATTTT. The V gene is TRBV4-3, the J gene TRBJ2-3; 8 nucleotides line up with TRBD1. Losses at the gene ends were 4 bases for V and 2 bases for J; bases not matched to a gene: 5. CDR3 length equals 15 residues. CDR1 and CDR2 from the germline V gene are LGHNA and YSLEER.

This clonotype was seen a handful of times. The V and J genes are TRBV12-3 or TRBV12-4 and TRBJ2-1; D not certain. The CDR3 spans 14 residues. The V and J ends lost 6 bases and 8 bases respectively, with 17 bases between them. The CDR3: CASSRPLMSDEQFF. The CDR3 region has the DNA TGTGCCAGCAGCCGCCCTTTAATGAGTGATGAGCAGTTCTTC.

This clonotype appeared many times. The CDR3 region has the DNA TGTGCCAGCAGTTCCTACCTGAAAATCTCGGTGGGAGAGACCCAGTACTTC. It yields the protein CASSSYLKISVGETQYF. The chain carries TRBV28 and TRBJ2-5; D is unresolved. The CDR3 runs to 17 residues. Germline V gene lookup returns CDR1 MDHEN and CDR2 SYDVKM. The V and J ends lost 4 bases and 4 bases respectively, with 22 bases between them. Based on the CDR3 plus reference TRBV28 and TRBJ2-5, the full variable domain is DVKVTQSSRYLVKRTGEKVFLECVQDMDHENMFWYRQDPGLGLRLIYFSYDVKMKEKGDIPEGYSVSREKKERFSLILESASTNQTSMYLCASSSYLKISVGETQYFGPGTRLLVL.

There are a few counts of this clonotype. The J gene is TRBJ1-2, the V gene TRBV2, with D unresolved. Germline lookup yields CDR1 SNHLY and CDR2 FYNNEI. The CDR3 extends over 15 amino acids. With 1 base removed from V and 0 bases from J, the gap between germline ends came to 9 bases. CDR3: CASSEVGRSNYGYTF. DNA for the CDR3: TGTGCCAGCAGTGAAGTTGGCAGATCTAACTATGGCTACACCTTC.

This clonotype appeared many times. The CDR3 loop reads CASSHRRAGELFF. Here the CDR3 DNA reads TGTGCCAGCAGCCACCGGCGCGCCGGGGAGCTGTTTTTT. This chain joins TRBV7-9 and TRBJ2-2; no firm D call. Germline CDR1 is SEHNR and CDR2 is FQNEAQ (reference sequence). CDR3 length equals 13 residues. Trimming took 5 bases from V and 6 from J, leaving 10 bases between them.

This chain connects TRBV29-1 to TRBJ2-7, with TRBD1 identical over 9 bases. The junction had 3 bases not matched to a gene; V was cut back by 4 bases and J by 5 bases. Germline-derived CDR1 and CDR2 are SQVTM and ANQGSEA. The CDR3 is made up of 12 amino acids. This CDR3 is CSVGDRAHEQYF. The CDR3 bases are TGCAGCGTTGGGGACAGGGCTCACGAGCAGTACTTC.

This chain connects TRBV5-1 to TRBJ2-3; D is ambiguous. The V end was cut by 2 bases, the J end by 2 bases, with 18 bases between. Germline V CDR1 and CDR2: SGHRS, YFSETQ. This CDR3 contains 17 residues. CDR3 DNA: TGCGCCAGCAGCTTTGGTGCACACCCTATGAACACAGATACGCAGTATTTT. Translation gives CASSFGAHPMNTDTQYF.

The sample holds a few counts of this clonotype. The CDR3 DNA follows: TGTGCCAGCAGCCAAGATCCAGCGGGGTCCTTACTTTTGAGGGAGCAGTTCTTC. Translating gives CASSQDPAGSLLLREQFF. J is TRBJ2-1 and V is TRBV3-1; 7 bases line up with TRBD2. The CDR3 runs to 18 residues. The V gene end was trimmed by 0 bases and the J gene end by 10 bases; junction bases not matched to a gene: 18. CDR1 is LGHDT and CDR2 is YNNKEL in the germline V gene (reference sequence).

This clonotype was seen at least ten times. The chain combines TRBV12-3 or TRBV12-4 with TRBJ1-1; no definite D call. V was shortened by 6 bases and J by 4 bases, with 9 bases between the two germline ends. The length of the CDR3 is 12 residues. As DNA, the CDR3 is TGTGCCAGCAGGCTAAGGGTCACTGAAGCTTTCTTT. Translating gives CASRLRVTEAFF.

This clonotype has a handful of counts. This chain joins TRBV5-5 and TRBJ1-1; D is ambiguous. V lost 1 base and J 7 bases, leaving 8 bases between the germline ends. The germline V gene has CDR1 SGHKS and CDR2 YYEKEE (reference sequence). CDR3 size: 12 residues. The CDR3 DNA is TGTGCCAGCAGCTTGCTGGGGAATGAAGCTTTCTTT. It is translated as CASSLLGNEAFF.

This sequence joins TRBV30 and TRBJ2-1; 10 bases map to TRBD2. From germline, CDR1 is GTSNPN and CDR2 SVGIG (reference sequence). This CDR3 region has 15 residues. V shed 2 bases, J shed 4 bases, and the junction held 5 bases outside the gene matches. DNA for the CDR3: TGTGCCTGGAGTCTTCTAGCGGGGGCTTACAATGAGCAGTTCTTC. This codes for CAWSLLAGAYNEQFF. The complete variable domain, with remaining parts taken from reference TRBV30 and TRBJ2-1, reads SQTIHQWPATLVQPVGSPLSLECTVEGTSNPNLYWYRQAAGRGLQLLFYSVGIGQISSEVPQNLSASRPQDRQFILSSKKLLLSDSGFYLCAWSLLAGAYNEQFFGPGTRLTVL.